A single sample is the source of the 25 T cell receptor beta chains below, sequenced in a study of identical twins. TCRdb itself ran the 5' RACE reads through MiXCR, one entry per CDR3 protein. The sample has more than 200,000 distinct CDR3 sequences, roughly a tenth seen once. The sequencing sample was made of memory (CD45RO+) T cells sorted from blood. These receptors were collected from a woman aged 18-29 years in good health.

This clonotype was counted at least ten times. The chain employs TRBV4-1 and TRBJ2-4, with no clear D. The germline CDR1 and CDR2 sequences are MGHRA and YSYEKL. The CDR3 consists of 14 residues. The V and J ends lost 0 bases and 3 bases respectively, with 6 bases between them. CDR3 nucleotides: TGCGCCAGCAGCCAAGACCTAGGCAAAAACATTCAGTACTTC. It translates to CASSQDLGKNIQYF.

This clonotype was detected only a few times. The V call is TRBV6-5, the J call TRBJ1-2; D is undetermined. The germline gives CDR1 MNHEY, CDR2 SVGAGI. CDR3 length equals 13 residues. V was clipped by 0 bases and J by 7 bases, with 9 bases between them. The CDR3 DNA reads TGTGCCAGCAGTTACTCGAACAGAGGTGGCTACACCTTC. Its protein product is CASSYSNRGGYTF.

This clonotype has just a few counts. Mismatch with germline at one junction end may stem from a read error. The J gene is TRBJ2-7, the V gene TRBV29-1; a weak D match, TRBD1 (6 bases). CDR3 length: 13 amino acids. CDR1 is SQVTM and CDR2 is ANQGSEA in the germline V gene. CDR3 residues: CSAEGQRDYEQYF. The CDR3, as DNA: TGCAGCGCTGAAGGACAGAGGGACTACGAGCAGTACTTC.

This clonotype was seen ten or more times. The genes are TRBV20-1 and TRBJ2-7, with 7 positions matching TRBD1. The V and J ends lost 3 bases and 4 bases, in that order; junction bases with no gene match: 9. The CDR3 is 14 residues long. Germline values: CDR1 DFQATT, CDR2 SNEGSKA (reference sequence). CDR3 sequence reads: CSASLSGGSYEQYF. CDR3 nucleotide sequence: TGCAGTGCTAGTCTTTCAGGGGGAAGTTACGAGCAGTACTTC.

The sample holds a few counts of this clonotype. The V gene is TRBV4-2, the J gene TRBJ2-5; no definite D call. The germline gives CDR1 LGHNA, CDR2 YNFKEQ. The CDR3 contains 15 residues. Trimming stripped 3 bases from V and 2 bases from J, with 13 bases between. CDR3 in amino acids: CASSQTIWLQETQYF. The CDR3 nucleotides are TGTGCCAGCAGCCAGACAATCTGGCTACAAGAGACCCAGTACTTC.

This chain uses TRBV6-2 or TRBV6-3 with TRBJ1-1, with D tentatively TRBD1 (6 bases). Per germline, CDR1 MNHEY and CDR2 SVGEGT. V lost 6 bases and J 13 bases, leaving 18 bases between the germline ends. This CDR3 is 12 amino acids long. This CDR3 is CASSTTTGSVFF. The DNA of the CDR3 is TGTGCCAGCAGCACAACCACAGGGAGCGTTTTCTTT.

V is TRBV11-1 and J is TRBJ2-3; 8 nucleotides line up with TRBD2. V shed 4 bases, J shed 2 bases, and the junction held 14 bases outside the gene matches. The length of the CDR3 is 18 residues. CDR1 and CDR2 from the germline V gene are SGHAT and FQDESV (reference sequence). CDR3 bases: TGTGCCAGCAGCTCACCGGGGGGGGGCCGAAGACACACAGATACGCAGTATTTT. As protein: CASSSPGGGRRHTDTQYF.

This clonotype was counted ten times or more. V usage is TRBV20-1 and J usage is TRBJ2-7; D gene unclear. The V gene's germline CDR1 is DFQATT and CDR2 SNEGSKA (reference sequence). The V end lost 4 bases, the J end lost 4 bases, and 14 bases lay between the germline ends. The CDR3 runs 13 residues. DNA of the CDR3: TGCAGTGCTACTAACGCCCGCACGTACGAGCAGTACTTC. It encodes CSATNARTYEQYF.

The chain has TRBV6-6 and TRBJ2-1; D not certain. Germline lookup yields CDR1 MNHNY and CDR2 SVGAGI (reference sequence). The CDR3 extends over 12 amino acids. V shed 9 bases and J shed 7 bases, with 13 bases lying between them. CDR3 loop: CASRSLPNEQFF. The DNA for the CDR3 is TGTGCCAGTAGGAGCCTCCCAAATGAGCAGTTCTTC.

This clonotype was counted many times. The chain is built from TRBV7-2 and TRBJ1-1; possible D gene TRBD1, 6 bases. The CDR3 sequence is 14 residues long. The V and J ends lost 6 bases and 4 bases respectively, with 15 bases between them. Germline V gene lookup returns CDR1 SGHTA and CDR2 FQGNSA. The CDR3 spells CASSYPAGATEAFF. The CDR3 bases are TGTGCCAGCAGTTACCCTGCAGGGGCCACTGAAGCTTTCTTT. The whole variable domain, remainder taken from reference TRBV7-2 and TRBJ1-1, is GAGVSQSPSNKVTEKGKDVELRCDPISGHTALYWYRQSLGQGLEFLIYFQGNSAPDKSGLPSDRFSAERTGGSVSTLTIQRTQQEDSAVYLCASSYPAGATEAFFGQGTRLTVV.

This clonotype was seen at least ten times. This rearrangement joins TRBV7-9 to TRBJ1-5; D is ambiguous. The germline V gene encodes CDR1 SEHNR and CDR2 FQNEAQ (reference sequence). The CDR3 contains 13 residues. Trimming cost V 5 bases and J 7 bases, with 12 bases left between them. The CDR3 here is CASSVEGLQPQHF. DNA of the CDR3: TGTGCCAGCAGCGTGGAAGGGCTCCAGCCCCAGCATTTT.

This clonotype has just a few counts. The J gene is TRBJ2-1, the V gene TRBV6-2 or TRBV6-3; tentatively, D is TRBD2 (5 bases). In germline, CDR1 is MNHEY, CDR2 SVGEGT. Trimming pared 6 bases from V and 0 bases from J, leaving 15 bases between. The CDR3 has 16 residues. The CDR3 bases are TGTGCCAGCAGGACCCTTAAAGGGAGCTCCTACAATGAGCAGTTCTTC. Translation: CASRTLKGSSYNEQFF.

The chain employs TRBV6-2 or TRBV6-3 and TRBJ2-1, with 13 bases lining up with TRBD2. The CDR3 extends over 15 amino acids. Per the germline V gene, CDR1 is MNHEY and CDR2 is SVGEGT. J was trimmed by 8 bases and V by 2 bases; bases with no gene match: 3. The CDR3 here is CASSYGLAGVHEQFF. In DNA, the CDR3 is TGTGCCAGCAGTTACGGACTAGCGGGAGTCCATGAGCAGTTCTTC.

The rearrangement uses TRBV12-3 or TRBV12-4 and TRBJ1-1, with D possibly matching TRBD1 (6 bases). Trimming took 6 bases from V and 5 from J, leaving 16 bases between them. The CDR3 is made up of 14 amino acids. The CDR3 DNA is TGTGCCAGCAGAACAAGGGAGGACAGAACTGAAGCTTTCTTT. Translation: CASRTREDRTEAFF.

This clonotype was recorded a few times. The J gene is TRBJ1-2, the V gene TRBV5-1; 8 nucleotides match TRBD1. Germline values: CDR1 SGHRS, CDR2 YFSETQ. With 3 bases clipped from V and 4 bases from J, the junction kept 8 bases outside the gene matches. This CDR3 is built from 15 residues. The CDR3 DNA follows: TGCGCCAGCAGCTCGGCAGGGGGCGAGAGCTATGGCTACACCTTC. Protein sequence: CASSSAGGESYGYTF.

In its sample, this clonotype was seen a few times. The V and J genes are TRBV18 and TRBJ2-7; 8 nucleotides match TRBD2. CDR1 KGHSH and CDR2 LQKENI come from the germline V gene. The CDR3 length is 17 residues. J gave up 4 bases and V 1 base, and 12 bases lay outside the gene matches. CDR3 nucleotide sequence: TGTGCCAGCTCACCACGGTCCGGAGGAGCGGGGGTTTACGAGCAGTACTTC. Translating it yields CASSPRSGGAGVYEQYF.

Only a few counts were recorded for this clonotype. The CDR3 reads CSVDSDGYTF. The CDR3 DNA sequence: TGCAGCGTTGATTCAGATGGCTACACCTTC. The chain is built from TRBV29-1 and TRBJ1-2; no definite D call. Germline loops: CDR1 SQVTM, CDR2 ANQGSEA. This CDR3 is 10 amino acids long. V lost 3 bases and J lost 6, with 5 bases in between.

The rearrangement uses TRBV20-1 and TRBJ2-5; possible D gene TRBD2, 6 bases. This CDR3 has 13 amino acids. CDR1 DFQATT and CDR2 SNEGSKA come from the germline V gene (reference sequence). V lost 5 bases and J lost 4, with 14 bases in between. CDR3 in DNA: TGCAGTGCTGTAGCGGCCGCTTTAGAGACCCAGTACTTC. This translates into CSAVAAALETQYF.

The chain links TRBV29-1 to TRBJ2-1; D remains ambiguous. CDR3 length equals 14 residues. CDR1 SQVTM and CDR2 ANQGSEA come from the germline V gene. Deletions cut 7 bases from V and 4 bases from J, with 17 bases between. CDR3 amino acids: CSATPLTHYNEQFF. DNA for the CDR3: TGCAGCGCCACTCCTTTGACGCATTACAATGAGCAGTTCTTC.

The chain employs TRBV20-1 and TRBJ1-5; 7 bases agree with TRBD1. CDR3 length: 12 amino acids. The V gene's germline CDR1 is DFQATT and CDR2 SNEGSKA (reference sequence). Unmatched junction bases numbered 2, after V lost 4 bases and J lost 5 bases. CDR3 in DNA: TGCAGTGCTATTACAGGGGATCAGCCCCAGCATTTT. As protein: CSAITGDQPQHF.

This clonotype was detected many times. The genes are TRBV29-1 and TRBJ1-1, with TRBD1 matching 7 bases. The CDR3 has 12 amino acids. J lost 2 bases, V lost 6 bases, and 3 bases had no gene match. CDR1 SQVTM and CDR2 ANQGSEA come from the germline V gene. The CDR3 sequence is CSVHRGNTEAFF. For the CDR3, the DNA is TGCAGCGTCCACAGGGGTAACACTGAAGCTTTCTTT.

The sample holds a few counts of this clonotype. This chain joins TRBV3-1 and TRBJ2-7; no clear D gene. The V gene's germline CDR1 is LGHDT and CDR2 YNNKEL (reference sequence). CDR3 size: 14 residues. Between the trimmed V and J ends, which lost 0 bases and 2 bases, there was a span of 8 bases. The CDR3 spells CASSQEVGTYEQYF. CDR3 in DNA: TGTGCCAGCAGCCAAGAGGTGGGAACCTACGAGCAGTACTTC.

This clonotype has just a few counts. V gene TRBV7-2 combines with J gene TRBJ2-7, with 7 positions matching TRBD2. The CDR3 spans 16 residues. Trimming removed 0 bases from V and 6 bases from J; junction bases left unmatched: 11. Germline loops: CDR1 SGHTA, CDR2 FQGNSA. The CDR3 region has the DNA TGTGCCAGCAGCTTAGCGCAGGGACTACGTTCTGGCGAGCAGTACTTC. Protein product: CASSLAQGLRSGEQYF.

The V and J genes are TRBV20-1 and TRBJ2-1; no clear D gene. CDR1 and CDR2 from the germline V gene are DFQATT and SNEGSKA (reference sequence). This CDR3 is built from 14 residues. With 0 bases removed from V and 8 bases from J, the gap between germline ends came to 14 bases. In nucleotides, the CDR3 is TGCAGTGCTAGAGATCTAGGGCAGGCCTATGAGCAGTTCTTC. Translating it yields CSARDLGQAYEQFF.

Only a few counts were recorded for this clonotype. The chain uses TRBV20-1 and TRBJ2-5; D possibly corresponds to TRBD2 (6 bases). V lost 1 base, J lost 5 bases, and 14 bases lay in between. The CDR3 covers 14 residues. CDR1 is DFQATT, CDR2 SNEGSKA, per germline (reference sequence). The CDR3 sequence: CSARGPGRSETQYF. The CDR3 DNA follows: TGCAGTGCTAGAGGCCCCGGGAGATCGGAGACCCAGTACTTC.